The 18 T cell receptor beta chains presented below share a single source sample, sequenced in a study of tumor-infiltrating lymphocytes in primary liver carcinoma. With around 450 ng total RNA as template and a constant-region primer, TCR beta cDNA was made. Slightly modified ARM-PCR served as the procedure for the TCR beta libraries. These libraries came from three rounds of nested multiplex PCR. Primers for the first two PCR rounds were TRBV1-TRBV30 forward primers and a C-beta reverse primer (roughly 10 cycles per round). TCRdb called the multiplex PCR reads again in MiXCR, with one record for every CDR3 protein. In the table there are about 54,000 distinct CDR3 sequences, over 70% of which are singletons. The source material, 20-30 mg of unsorted bulk tissue, was used to co-extract RNA and DNA. Sequenced input: liver tumor tissue from sampling region 2. Regarding subset: tumor region T2, inferior pole. The receptors derive from a man aged 40-50 years with primary liver carcinoma and hepatitis B virus infection.

This clonotype was recorded many times. J is TRBJ1-5 and V is TRBV7-8, with D perhaps TRBD1 (6 bases). The germline CDR1 and CDR2 sequences are SGHVS and FQNEAQ. The V end was cut by 5 bases, the J end by 0 bases, with 14 bases between. This CDR3 is 16 amino acids long. This chain's CDR3 is CASSPEGGGSNQPQHF. The DNA of the CDR3 is TGTGCCAGCAGCCCCGAGGGAGGGGGTAGCAATCAGCCCCAGCATTTT.

The table lists this clonotype with a few counts. J is TRBJ2-1 and V is TRBV19, with TRBD2 identical over 8 bases. The germline gives CDR1 LNHDA, CDR2 SQIVND (reference sequence). J lost 9 bases, V lost 5 bases, and 15 bases had no gene match. The CDR3 spans 16 residues. The CDR3 spells CASSLNGLAPGGEQFF. The CDR3 bases are TGTGCCAGTAGTTTAAACGGACTAGCCCCTGGGGGTGAGCAGTTCTTC.

A remark on this clonotype: One end of the junction fails to match germline, which may point to a read error. The chain has TRBV7-9 and TRBJ2-5, with D perhaps being TRBD1 or TRBD2 (5 bases each). CDR1 and CDR2 (germline): SEHNR, FQNEAQ (reference sequence). CDR3 length: 16 residues. The CDR3 sequence: CAGSLGMAGSLEAQYF. Written as DNA, the CDR3 is TGTGCCGGCAGCTTAGGAATGGCAGGGTCGCTGGAGGCCCAGTACTTC.

As to this clonotype: As the CDR3 is not closed by the conserved phenylalanine or tryptophan, this likely results from a read error. The CDR3 DNA reads TGTTCCAGCAGTTCCATGACAGGGCGTAATTCACCCCTCCACATT. Amino acids: CSSSSMTGRNSPLHI. The chain carries TRBV12-3 or TRBV12-4 and TRBJ1-6, with 7 bases lining up with TRBD1. The CDR3 covers 15 residues.

The gene calls are TRBV12-3 or TRBV12-4 and TRBJ2-1, with D maybe TRBD1 (5 bases). The CDR3 contains 14 residues. The CDR3 sequence: CVSTTGRSGNEQFF. The CDR3 DNA follows: TGTGTCAGTACTACAGGTCGGAGTGGCAATGAGCAGTTCTTC.

As to this clonotype: This could be a read error, since a much larger clone is one nucleotide away. The V call is TRBV25-1, the J call TRBJ1-2; D unresolved. The germline V gene encodes CDR1 MGHDK and CDR2 SYGVNS. The CDR3 has 12 residues. The CDR3 DNA reads as TGTGCCAGCAGTGGGAACCGCTATGGCTACATCTTC. It yields the protein CASSGNRYGYIF.

Notes on this clonotype: Relative to the germline gene, one junction end is altered; a read error may explain this. The chain links TRBV11-2 to TRBJ2-3; possible D gene TRBD2, 6 bases. CDR1 and CDR2 (germline): SGHAT, FQNNGV. The CDR3 spans 14 residues. The chain's CDR3 is CARWAREPADTRYF. DNA for the CDR3: TGTGCCAGATGGGCACGGGAGCCCGCAGATACGCGGTATTTT. The complete variable domain, with remaining parts taken from reference TRBV11-2 and TRBJ2-3, reads EAGVAQSPRYKIIEKRQSVAFWCNPISGHATLYWYQQILGQGPKLLIQFQNNGVVDDSQLPKDRFSAERLKGVDSTLKIQPAKLEDSAVYLCARWAREPADTRYFGPGTRLTVL.

This chain links TRBV28 with TRBJ2-4; D is tentatively TRBD1 or TRBD2 (5 bases each). The CDR3 consists of 15 residues. Germline values: CDR1 MDHEN, CDR2 SYDVKM. The V end was cut by 4 bases, the J end by 8 bases, with 18 bases between. CDR3 in amino acids: CASSSPAGRNDIQYF. The CDR3 DNA is TGTGCCAGCAGTTCCCCTGCAGGGAGAAATGACATTCAGTACTTC.

A word on this clonotype: At one end the junction does not follow the germline gene, possibly because of a read error. The chain has TRBV13 and TRBJ2-7; D is possibly TRBD1 (5 bases). This CDR3 spans 11 amino acids. CDR1 and CDR2 (germline): PRHDT, FYEKMQ (reference sequence). DNA of the CDR3: TGTACCAGCAACTTAGGCCAGGGGCAGTACTTC. Encoded protein: CTSNLGQGQYF.

Comments on this clonotype: The junction and the germline gene differ at one end; a read error may be behind it. The CDR3 reads CPSITIGEFGELFF. The CDR3 coding sequence is TGTCCCAGCATTACTATAGGGGAATTCGGGGAGCTGTTTTTT. The chain recombines TRBV6-1 with TRBJ2-2, with a weak D call TRBD1 (5 bases). This CDR3 region has 14 residues. Germline CDR1 MNHNS, CDR2 SASEGT.

This rearrangement joins TRBV7-6 to TRBJ2-3; D is unresolved. Germline V gives CDR1 SGHVS, CDR2 FNYEAQ. The V gene lost 4 bases and the J gene lost 6 bases, with 8 bases spanning the gap. This CDR3 comprises 12 residues. The DNA for the CDR3 is TGTGCCAGCAGCTCCACCGGGGATACGCAGTATTTT. This gives the protein CASSSTGDTQYF.

The chain links TRBV6-5 to TRBJ1-5, with 8 bases matching TRBD1. J lost 9 bases, V lost 9 bases, and 10 bases had no gene match. This CDR3 has 13 amino acids. Per the germline V gene, CDR1 is MNHEY and CDR2 is SVGAGI. The CDR3 DNA reads as TGTGCCAGTAGTCCGGACAGGGCTCGGCCCCAGCATTTT. Protein: CASSPDRARPQHF.

This chain joins TRBV6-7 and TRBJ2-1, with 9 bases fitting TRBD2. TRBV6-7 is classed as an ORF, of uncertain function. The CDR3 loop spans 21 amino acids. V lost 0 bases and J lost 2; bases outside the gene matches: 17. Here the CDR3 DNA reads TGTGCCAGCAGTTACTCTCAAGGTAGGCCGCATGCGGGAGGGGCCTACAATGAGCAGTTCTTC. Its protein is CASSYSQGRPHAGGAYNEQFF.

This clonotype was picked up a small number of times. At one end, the junction sequence differs from germline, possibly due to a read error. The chain uses TRBV6-1 and TRBJ2-7; D not resolved. Germline assignment: CDR1 MNHNS and CDR2 SASEGT. The CDR3 totals 13 residues. The CDR3: CATSEWIFYEQYF. The CDR3 region has the DNA TGTGCCACCAGTGAATGGATTTTCTACGAGCAGTACTTT.

As to this clonotype: This CDR3 is missing its conserved last phenylalanine or tryptophan, likely due to a read error. The chain employs TRBV11-2 and TRBJ2-1, with TRBD2 matching over 10 bases. The CDR3 is made up of 18 amino acids. Germline trimming cut 3 bases from V and 1 base from J; bases unmatched to any gene: 9. Germline CDR1 SGHAT, CDR2 FQNNGV. The CDR3 here is CASSFPRLAGESYNEQFL. Written as DNA, the CDR3 is TGTGCCAGCAGCTTTCCTCGGCTAGCGGGAGAATCCTACAATGAGCAGTTCTTA.

This clonotype was counted ten times or more. Since no conserved phenylalanine or tryptophan closes the CDR3, a read error is the likely cause. This chain joins TRBV10-3 and TRBJ1-6; TRBD1 might be the D (6 bases). Germline CDR1 reads ENHRY; CDR2 reads SYGVKD. V was clipped by 3 bases and J by 7 bases, with 10 bases between them. CDR3 size: 14 residues. Here the CDR3 reads CAISDKGENSPLHL. CDR3 nucleotide sequence: TGTGCCATCAGTGATAAGGGGGAGAATTCACCCCTCCACCTT.

Comments on this clonotype: A junction boundary mismatches the germline segment, possibly from a read error. The chain is built from TRBV29-1 and TRBJ2-7; the match to TRBD1 covers 9 bases. The CDR3 loop spans 14 amino acids. The germline CDR1 and CDR2 sequences are SQVTM and ANQGSEA. The CDR3 nucleotides are TGCAGCGTTTTAACAGGGGGCAGCCTCTACGAGCGGTACTTC. Amino acid sequence: CSVLTGGSLYERYF.

This clonotype turned up a few times. A much larger clone differs by one base, so this may be a read error. CDR3 in amino acids: CAWSPPGHIQYF. The DNA for the CDR3 is TGTGCCTGGAGTCCCCCGGGGCACATTCAGTACTTC. The V call is TRBV30, the J call TRBJ2-4; D tentatively fits TRBD1 or TRBD2 (5 bases each). The germline V and J ends were trimmed by 2 bases and 8 bases, with 10 bases remaining between them. The CDR3 runs to 12 residues. In germline, CDR1 is GTSNPN, CDR2 SVGIG (reference sequence).